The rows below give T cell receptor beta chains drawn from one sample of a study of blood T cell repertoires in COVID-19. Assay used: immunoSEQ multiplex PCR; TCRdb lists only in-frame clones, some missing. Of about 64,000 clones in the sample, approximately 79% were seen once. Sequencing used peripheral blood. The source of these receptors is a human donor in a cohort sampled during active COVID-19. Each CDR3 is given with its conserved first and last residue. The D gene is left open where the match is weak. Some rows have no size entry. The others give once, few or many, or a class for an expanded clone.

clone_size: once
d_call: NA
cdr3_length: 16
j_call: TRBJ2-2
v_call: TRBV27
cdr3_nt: TGTGCCAGCAGTCCCGATTACTCTCTACTGTCCGGGGAGCTGTTTTTT
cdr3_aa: CASSPDYSLLSGELFF

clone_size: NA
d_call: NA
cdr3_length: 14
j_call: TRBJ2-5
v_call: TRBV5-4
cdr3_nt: TGTGCCAGCAGCCATCCAAGGAGTCAAGAGACCCAGTACTTC
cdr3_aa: CASSHPRSQETQYF

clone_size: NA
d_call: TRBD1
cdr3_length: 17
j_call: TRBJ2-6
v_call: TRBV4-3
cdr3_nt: TGCGCCAGCAGCCAAGTTTACAGGGGGGAAGGGGCCAACGTCCTGACTTTC
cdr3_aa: CASSQVYRGEGANVLTF

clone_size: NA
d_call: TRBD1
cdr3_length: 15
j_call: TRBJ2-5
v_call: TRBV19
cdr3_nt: TGTGCCAGCCGGACAGGGGGCTTTGGTAAAGAGACCCAGTACTTC
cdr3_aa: CASRTGGFGKETQYF

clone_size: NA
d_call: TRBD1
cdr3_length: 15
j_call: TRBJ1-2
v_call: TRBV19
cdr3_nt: TGTGCCAGTAGACCTAGGACAGGGACGGACTATGGCTACACCTTC
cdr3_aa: CASRPRTGTDYGYTF

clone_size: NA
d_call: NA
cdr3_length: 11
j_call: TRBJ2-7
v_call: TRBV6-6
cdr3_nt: TGTGCCACCTCCGGCGGGGACGAGCAGTACTTC
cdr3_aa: CATSGGDEQYF

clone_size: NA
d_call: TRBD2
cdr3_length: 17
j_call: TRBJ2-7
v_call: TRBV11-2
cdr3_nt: TGTGCCAGCAGCCTGGCTAGCGGGAGGGCAATATTGTACGAGCAGTACTTC
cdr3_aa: CASSLASGRAILYEQYF

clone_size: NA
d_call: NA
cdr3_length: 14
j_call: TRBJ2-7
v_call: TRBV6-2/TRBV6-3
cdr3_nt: TGTGCCAGCAGTTACTCGGGAGAGGTGGCGGAGCAGTACTTC
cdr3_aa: CASSYSGEVAEQYF

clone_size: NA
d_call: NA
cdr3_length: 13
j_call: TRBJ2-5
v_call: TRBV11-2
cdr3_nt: TGTGCCAGCAGTCCCGGGGGCCAAGAGACCCAGTACTTC
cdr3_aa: CASSPGGQETQYF

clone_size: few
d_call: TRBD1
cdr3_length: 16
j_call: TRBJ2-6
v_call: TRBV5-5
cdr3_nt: TGTGCCAGCAGGCATACAGGGGGCTCAGGGGCCAACGTCCTGACTTTC
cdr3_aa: CASRHTGGSGANVLTF

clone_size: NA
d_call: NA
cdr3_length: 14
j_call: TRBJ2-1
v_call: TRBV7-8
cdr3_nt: TGTGCCAGCAGCACTCCACTCCGTTCCGATGAGCAGTTCTTC
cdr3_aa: CASSTPLRSDEQFF

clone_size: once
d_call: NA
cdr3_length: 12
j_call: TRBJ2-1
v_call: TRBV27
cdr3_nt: TGTGCCAGCAGTTCTCTCCCCGATGAGCAGTTCTTC
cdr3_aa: CASSSLPDEQFF

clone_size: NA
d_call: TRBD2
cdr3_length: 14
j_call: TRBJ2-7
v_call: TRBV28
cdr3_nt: TGTGCCAGCAGTTTAGCGGGAGCCTCCTACGAGCAGTACTTC
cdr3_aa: CASSLAGASYEQYF

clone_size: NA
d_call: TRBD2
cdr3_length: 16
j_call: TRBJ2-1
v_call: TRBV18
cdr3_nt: TGTGCCAGCTCATCCCGGACTAGCGGGAGGATGGTGGAGCAGTTCTTC
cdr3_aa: CASSSRTSGRMVEQFF

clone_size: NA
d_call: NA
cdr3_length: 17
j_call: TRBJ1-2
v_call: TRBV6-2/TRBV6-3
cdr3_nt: TGTGCCAGCAGTTACTCGATGATTGCTATCTCAAACTATGGCTACACCTTC
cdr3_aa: CASSYSMIAISNYGYTF

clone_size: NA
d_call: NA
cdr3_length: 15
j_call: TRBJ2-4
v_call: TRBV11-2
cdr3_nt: TGTGCCAGCAGCTTCGGGGCGGGGTCCAAAAACATTCAGTACTTC
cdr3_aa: CASSFGAGSKNIQYF

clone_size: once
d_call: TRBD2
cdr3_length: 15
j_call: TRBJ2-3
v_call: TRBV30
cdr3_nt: TGTGCCTGGGAACTGACTAGCGGGAGTACAGATACGCAGTATTTT
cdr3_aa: CAWELTSGSTDTQYF

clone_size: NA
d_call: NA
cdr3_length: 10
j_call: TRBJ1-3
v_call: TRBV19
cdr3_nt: TGTGCCACCGGTGCCAACACCATATATTTT
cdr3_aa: CATGANTIYF

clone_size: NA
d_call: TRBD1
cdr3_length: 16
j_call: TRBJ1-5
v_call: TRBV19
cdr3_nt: TGTGCCAGTAGGTACAGCGGGACAGGGGACGATCAGCCCCAGCATTTT
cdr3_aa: CASRYSGTGDDQPQHF

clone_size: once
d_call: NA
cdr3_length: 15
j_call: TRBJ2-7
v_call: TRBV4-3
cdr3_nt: TGCGCCAGCAGCCAAGATAGCAGGGGGGCCTACGAGCAGTACTTC
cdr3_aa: CASSQDSRGAYEQYF

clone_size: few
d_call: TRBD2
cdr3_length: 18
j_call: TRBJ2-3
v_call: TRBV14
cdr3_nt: TGTGCCAGCAGCCCCGTTGGGAAGACTAGCGGGAGGTCAGATACGCAGTATTTT
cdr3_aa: CASSPVGKTSGRSDTQYF

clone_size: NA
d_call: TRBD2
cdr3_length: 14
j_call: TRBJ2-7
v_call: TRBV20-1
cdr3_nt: TGCAGTGCTAGTGGGACTAGCGGAGCCTACGAGCAGTACTTC
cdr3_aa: CSASGTSGAYEQYF

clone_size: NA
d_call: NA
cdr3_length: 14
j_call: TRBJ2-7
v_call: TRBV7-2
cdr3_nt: TGTGCCAGCAGCTTTTCACAGGTCACCTACGAGCAGTACTTC
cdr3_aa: CASSFSQVTYEQYF

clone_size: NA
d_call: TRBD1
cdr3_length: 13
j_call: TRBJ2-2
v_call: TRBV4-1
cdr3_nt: TGCGCCAGCAGCCAGCAGGGGGTCGGTGAGCTGTTTTTT
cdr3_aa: CASSQQGVGELFF

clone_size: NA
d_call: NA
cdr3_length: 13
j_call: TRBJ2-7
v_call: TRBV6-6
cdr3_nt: TGTGCCAGCAGTTACTCGGGGCCCCAGCCTACGTACTTC
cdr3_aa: CASSYSGPQPTYF

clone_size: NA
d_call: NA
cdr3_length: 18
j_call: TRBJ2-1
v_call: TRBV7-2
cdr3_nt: TGTGCCAGCAGCTTAGCAGTATATGGGCCTTACCGGAAGAATGAGCAGTTCTTC
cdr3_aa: CASSLAVYGPYRKNEQFF

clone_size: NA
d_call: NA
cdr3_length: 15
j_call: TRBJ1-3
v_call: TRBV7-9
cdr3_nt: TGTGCCAGCAGCCCCCCGGGAGACTCTGGAAACACCATATATTTT
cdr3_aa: CASSPPGDSGNTIYF

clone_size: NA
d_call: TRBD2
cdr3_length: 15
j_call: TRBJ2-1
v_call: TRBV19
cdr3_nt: TGTGCCAGTAGTAGGACTAGCGGGAGCTACAATGAGCAGTTCTTC
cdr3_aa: CASSRTSGSYNEQFF

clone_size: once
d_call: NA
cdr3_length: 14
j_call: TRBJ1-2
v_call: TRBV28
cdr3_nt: TGTGCCAGCAAGATCACAGGAAATGATTACGGCTACACCTTC
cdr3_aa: CASKITGNDYGYTF

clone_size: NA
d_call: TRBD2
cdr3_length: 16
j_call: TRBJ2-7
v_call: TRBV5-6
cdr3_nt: TGTGCCAGCAGCTTGGCCGGGCTAGCGGGAGGCTCCGAGCAGTACTTC
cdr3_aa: CASSLAGLAGGSEQYF

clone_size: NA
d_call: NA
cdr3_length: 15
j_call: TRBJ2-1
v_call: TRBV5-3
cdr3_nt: TGTGCCAGAAGCGATACAGGGTTCTCCTACAATGAGCAGTTCTTC
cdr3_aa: CARSDTGFSYNEQFF

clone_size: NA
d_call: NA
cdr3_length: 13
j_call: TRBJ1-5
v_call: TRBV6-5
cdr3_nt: TGTGCCAGCAGTACAGGGTCGGGTCAGCCCCAGCATTTT
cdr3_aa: CASSTGSGQPQHF

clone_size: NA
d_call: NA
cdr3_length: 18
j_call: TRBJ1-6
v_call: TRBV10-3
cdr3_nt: TGTGCCATCAGTGAAAGGACTGCAAGGAGCTCCTATAATTCACCCCTCCACTTT
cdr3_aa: CAISERTARSSYNSPLHF

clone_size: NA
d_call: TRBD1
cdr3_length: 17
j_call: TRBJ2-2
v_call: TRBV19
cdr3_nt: TGTGCCAGTACCAAAAAGTCGGGACAGGTGAACACCGGGGAGCTGTTTTTT
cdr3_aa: CASTKKSGQVNTGELFF

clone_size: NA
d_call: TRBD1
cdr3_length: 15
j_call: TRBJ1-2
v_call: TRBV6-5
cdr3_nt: TGTGCCAGCAGTTACTCTGAAGGGGGCGCGAATGGCTACACCTTC
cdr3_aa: CASSYSEGGANGYTF

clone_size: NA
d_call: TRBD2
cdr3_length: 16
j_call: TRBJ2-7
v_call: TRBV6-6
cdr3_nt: TGTGCCAGCTACCCAGGGGCTAGCGGGTCATCCTACGAGCAGTACTTC
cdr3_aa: CASYPGASGSSYEQYF

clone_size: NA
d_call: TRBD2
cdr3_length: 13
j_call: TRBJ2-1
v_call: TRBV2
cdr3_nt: TGTGCCAGCACGGGACTAGGGTACAATGAGCAGTTCTTC
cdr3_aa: CASTGLGYNEQFF

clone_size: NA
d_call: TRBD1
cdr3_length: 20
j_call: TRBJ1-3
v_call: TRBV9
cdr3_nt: TGTGCCAGCAGCGCGAGATCAACCCCGGGACAGAGCGTATTAGGAAACACCATATATTTT
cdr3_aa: CASSARSTPGQSVLGNTIYF

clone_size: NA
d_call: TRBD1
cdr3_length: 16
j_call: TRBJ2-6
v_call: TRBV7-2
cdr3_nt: TGTGCCACCGGACCGGGACAGGGACCCGGGGCCAACGTCCTGACTTTC
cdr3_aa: CATGPGQGPGANVLTF

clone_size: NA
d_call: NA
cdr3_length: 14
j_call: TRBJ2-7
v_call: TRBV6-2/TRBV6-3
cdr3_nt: TGTGCCAGCAGTTATCGAGAGGGTGGCTACGAGCAGTACTTC
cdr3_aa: CASSYREGGYEQYF

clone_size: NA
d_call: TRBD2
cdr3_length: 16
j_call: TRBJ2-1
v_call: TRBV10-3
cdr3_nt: TGTGCCATCAGCCCACAACTAGCGGGAGGCAACAATGAGCAGTTCTTC
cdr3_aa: CAISPQLAGGNNEQFF

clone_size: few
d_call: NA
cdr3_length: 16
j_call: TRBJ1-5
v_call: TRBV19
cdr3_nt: TGTGCCAGTAGTATCGTAACACGCGGGAGCAATCAGCCCCAGCATTTT
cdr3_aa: CASSIVTRGSNQPQHF

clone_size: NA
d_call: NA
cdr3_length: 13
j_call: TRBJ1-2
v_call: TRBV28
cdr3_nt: TGTGCCAGCTACACCAGGGACACGTATGGCTACACCTTC
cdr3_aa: CASYTRDTYGYTF

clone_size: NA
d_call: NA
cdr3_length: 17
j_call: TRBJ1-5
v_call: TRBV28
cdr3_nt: TGTGCCAGCAGTTTGCCGAACAGGGTAAGGAGCAATCAGCCCCAGCATTTT
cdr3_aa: CASSLPNRVRSNQPQHF

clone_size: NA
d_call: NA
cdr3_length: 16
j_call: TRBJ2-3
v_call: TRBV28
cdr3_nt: TGTGCCAGCACCAAAACAGGGACCCCCGCTAGGGATACGCAGTATTTT
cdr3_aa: CASTKTGTPARDTQYF

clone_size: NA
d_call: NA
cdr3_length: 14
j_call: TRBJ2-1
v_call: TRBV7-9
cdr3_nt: TGTGCCAGCAGCTTAGAACAGTTCTACAATGAGCAGTTCTTC
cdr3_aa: CASSLEQFYNEQFF

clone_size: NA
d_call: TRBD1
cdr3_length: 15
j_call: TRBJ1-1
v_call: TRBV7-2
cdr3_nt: TGTGCCAGCAGCTTAGGGCAGGGGGCGAACACTGAAGCTTTCTTT
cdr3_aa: CASSLGQGANTEAFF

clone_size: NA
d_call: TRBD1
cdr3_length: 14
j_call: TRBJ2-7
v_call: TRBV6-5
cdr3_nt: TGTGCCAGCAAGGGACAGGTCCGCTCCTACGAGCAGTACTTC
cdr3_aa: CASKGQVRSYEQYF

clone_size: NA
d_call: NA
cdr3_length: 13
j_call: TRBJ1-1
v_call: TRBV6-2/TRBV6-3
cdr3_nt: TGTGCCAGCAGTTATCTCGGGAACACTGAAGCTTTCTTT
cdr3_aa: CASSYLGNTEAFF

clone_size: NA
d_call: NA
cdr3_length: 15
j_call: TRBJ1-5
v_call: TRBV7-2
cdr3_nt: TGTGCCAGCAGCTCCCCCGACAGGATCAATCAGCCCCAGCATTTT
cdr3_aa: CASSSPDRINQPQHF

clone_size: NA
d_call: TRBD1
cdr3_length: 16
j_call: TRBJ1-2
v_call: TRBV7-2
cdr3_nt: TGTGCCAGCAGCTTAATCGAGACAGGGATAGTAGATGGCTACACCTTC
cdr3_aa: CASSLIETGIVDGYTF

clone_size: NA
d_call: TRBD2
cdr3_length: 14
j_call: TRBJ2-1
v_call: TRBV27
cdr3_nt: TGTGCCAGCAGGGTAGCGGGAGGACCGCATGAGCAGTTCTTC
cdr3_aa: CASRVAGGPHEQFF

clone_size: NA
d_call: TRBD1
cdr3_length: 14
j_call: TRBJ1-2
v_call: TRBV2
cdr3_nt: TGTGCCAGCAGCGAACGGGCAGGGGGAACTGGCTACACCTTC
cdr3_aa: CASSERAGGTGYTF

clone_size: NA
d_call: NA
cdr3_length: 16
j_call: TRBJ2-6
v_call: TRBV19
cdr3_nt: TGTGCCAGTACCAAACCGGGAGACTCTGGGGCCAACGTCCTGACTTTC
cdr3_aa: CASTKPGDSGANVLTF

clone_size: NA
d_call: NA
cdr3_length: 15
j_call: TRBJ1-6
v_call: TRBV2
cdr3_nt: TGTGCCAGCAAGCTCCAGACAGGCTATAATTCACCCCTCCACTTT
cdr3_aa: CASKLQTGYNSPLHF

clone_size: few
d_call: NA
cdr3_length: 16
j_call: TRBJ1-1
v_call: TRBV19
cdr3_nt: TGTGCCAGTAGTCGACCGACAGGAGTGGGGATCACTGAAGCTTTCTTT
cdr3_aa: CASSRPTGVGITEAFF

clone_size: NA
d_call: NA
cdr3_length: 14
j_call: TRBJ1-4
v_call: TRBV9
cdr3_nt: TGTGCCAGCAGCGGAGGGCGAAGGGAGGAAAAACTGTTTTTT
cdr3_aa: CASSGGRREEKLFF

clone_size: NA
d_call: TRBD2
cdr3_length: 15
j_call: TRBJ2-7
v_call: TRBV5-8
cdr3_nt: TGTGCCAGCAGCTTGAGGCCTAGCGGTTACTACGAGCAGTACTTC
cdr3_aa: CASSLRPSGYYEQYF

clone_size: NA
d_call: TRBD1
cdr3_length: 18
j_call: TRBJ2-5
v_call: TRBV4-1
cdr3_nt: TGCGCCAGCAGCCAAGATTCAGGGGCCGGACAGGGGCAAGAGACCCAGTACTTC
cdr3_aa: CASSQDSGAGQGQETQYF

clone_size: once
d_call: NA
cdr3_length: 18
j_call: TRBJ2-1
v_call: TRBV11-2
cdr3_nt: TGTGCCAGCAGCTTAGCCCAAGGAGGGATAACCCCCTACAATGAGCAGTTCTTC
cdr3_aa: CASSLAQGGITPYNEQFF